Listed below are T cell receptor beta chains from one sample, sequenced in a study of T-cell reconstitution after alpha-beta-depleted transplantation in children. Each CDR3 protein gets one entry after TCRdb re-called the PCR reads with MiXCR. This table holds more than 200,000 distinct CDR3 sequences, 25% found once. The material sequenced was PBMCs, taken before TCRalphabeta/CD19-depleted stem cell transplant. The receptors were gathered from a girl aged 2 to 10 with Fanconi anemia, due to receive a stem cell transplant. Both conserved end residues are part of each CDR3. A D gene is named only where the DNA matches it firmly. Size is omitted from some rows. Given values are once, few, many or a class for expanded clones.

D,size,J,V,CDR3,DNA
NA,many,TRBJ2-7,TRBV29-1,CSVAGGAVSYEQYF,TGCAGCGTTGCAGGTGGGGCAGTGTCCTACGAGCAGTACTTC
NA,many,TRBJ2-1,TRBV12-3/TRBV12-4,CASSLAPLSSYNEQFF,TGTGCCAGCAGTTTAGCGCCCCTAAGCTCCTACAATGAGCAGTTCTTC
NA,few,TRBJ1-5,TRBV20-1,CSARLQGRSTLWDQPQHF,TGCAGTGCTAGGCTCCAGGGAAGATCCACGTTGTGGGACCAGCCCCAGCATTTT
TRBD2,NA,TRBJ2-7,TRBV7-4,CASSLPGTNHYEQYF,TGTGCCAGCAGCTTACCCGGGACTAACCACTACGAGCAGTACTTC
TRBD1,few,TRBJ2-1,TRBV5-1,CASSLDPQGYNEQFF,TGCGCCAGCAGCTTGGACCCACAGGGGTACAATGAGCAGTTCTTC
TRBD1,few,TRBJ2-7,TRBV20-1,CSARGGTGLYEQYF,TGCAGTGCTAGAGGGGGGACAGGGCTGTACGAGCAGTACTTC
TRBD1,few,TRBJ2-7,TRBV29-1,CSVDRGQGLNEQYF,TGCAGCGTTGATCGGGGACAGGGTCTCAACGAGCAGTACTTC
NA,many,TRBJ2-3,TRBV6-7,CASSYSIFADTQYF,TGTGCCAGCAGTTACTCGATATTCGCAGATACGCAGTATTTT
NA,many,TRBJ1-5,TRBV20-1,CSASQGWGNQPQHF,TGCAGTGCCTCCCAGGGTTGGGGCAATCAGCCCCAGCATTTT
NA,NA,TRBJ2-1,TRBV6-5,CASSNTRLLNEQFF,TGTGCCAGCAGTAACACTAGATTGCTCAATGAGCAGTTCTTC
NA,many,TRBJ2-2,TRBV9,CASSVAGANTGELFF,TGTGCCAGCAGCGTAGCTGGGGCCAACACCGGGGAGCTGTTTTTT
NA,NA,TRBJ2-7,TRBV29-1,CSVVWSRGGYEQYF,TGCAGCGTCGTCTGGTCCAGGGGGGGCTACGAGCAGTACTTC
TRBD1,few,TRBJ1-2,TRBV7-9,CASSYYASNQGAPYGYTF,TGTGCCAGCAGCTACTACGCGTCCAATCAGGGGGCTCCCTATGGCTACACCTTC
NA,few,TRBJ2-4,TRBV28,CASSLRTQDIQYF,TGTGCCAGCAGTCTACGAACCCAGGACATTCAGTACTTC
TRBD2,many,TRBJ2-3,TRBV20-1,CSARLAGGPDTQYF,TGCAGTGCCAGACTAGCGGGGGGCCCAGATACGCAGTATTTT
TRBD1,many,TRBJ2-2,TRBV19,CASSRQGPGGRGELFF,TGTGCCAGTAGCCGACAGGGTCCAGGGGGCCGCGGCGAGCTGTTTTTT
NA,NA,TRBJ2-7,TRBV20-1,CSARYSAYEQYF,TGCAGTGCTAGATACTCGGCCTACGAGCAGTACTTC
NA,many,TRBJ1-5,TRBV25-1,CASSEYFRSSNQPQHF,TGTGCCAGCAGTGAATATTTTCGGAGTAGCAATCAGCCCCAGCATTTT
NA,NA,TRBJ1-1,TRBV7-6,CASSGDGGNTEAFF,TGTGCCAGCAGCGGGGACGGTGGAAACACTGAAGCTTTCTTT
NA,many,TRBJ2-5,TRBV7-9,CASASLETQYF,TGTGCCAGCGCTAGCTTGGAGACCCAGTACTTC
TRBD2,few,TRBJ2-5,TRBV12-3/TRBV12-4,CASTNPGTSVETQYF,TGTGCCAGCACCAACCCCGGGACTAGCGTTGAGACCCAGTACTTC
NA,many,TRBJ2-3,TRBV12-3/TRBV12-4,CASSWTDTQYF,TGTGCCAGCAGCTGGACAGATACGCAGTATTTT
NA,NA,TRBJ2-7,TRBV9,CASSVYQESSYEQYF,TGTGCCAGCAGCGTATATCAGGAGAGCTCCTACGAGCAGTACTTC
NA,many,TRBJ2-5,TRBV20-1,CSASKLVQETQYF,TGCAGTGCGAGTAAGCTAGTTCAAGAGACCCAGTACTTC
NA,many,TRBJ2-2,TRBV27,CASSLWGARSTGELFF,TGTGCCAGCAGTTTATGGGGCGCTAGATCGACCGGGGAGCTGTTTTTT
NA,many,TRBJ2-1,TRBV20-1,CSADNEQFF,TGCAGTGCTGACAATGAGCAGTTCTTC
TRBD2,many,TRBJ2-3,TRBV7-2,CASSPIAGGPPDTQYF,TGTGCCAGCAGCCCCATAGCGGGGGGGCCTCCAGATACGCAGTATTTT
NA,many,TRBJ2-7,TRBV15,CATSRVAGLIYEQYF,TGTGCCACCAGCAGGGTGGCAGGTCTTATTTACGAGCAGTACTTC
NA,many,TRBJ2-2,TRBV29-1,CSVVFYSNTGELFF,TGCAGCGTTGTGTTCTACTCGAACACCGGGGAGCTGTTTTTT
NA,few,TRBJ2-7,TRBV13,CASSFATGQWPYEQYF,TGTGCCAGCAGCTTCGCTACGGGGCAGTGGCCCTACGAGCAGTACTTC
NA,few,TRBJ2-3,TRBV20-1,CSAPASALADTQYF,TGCAGTGCTCCGGCTAGCGCACTAGCAGATACGCAGTATTTT
NA,NA,TRBJ2-5,TRBV20-1,CSARDRLVKETQYF,TGCAGTGCTAGAGATCGGCTAGTCAAGGAGACCCAGTACTTC
TRBD1,NA,TRBJ2-7,TRBV4-1,CASSQEGGTGLDEQYF,TGCGCCAGCAGCCAAGAAGGAGGGACAGGGCTCGACGAGCAGTACTTC
NA,many,TRBJ2-7,TRBV5-1,CASSLAGPPSSYEQYF,TGCGCCAGCAGCTTGGCAGGACCTCCGAGCTCCTACGAGCAGTACTTC
NA,NA,TRBJ2-1,TRBV28,CASSFMPLKGEEFF,TGTGCCAGCAGTTTCATGCCCCTCAAGGGTGAGGAGTTCTTC
NA,many,TRBJ1-1,TRBV6-5,CASMPGTRVVTEAFF,TGTGCCAGCATGCCCGGGACAAGAGTGGTCACTGAAGCTTTCTTT
NA,NA,TRBJ2-1,TRBV7-9,CASSTIGRRDEQFF,TGTGCCAGCAGCACAATCGGGAGAAGGGATGAGCAGTTCTTC
NA,few,TRBJ1-3,TRBV5-5,CASRNGYGAGNTIYF,TGTGCCAGCAGAAATGGGTACGGGGCTGGAAACACCATATATTTT
TRBD1,many,TRBJ2-2,TRBV6-5,CASSYPGGTGELFF,TGTGCCAGCAGTTACCCAGGGGGCACCGGGGAGCTGTTTTTT
NA,NA,TRBJ1-2,TRBV29-1,CSVDRIEWGYTF,TGCAGCGTTGACAGGATTGAATGGGGCTACACCTTC
NA,NA,TRBJ2-1,TRBV7-9,CASSLAGRDHEQFF,TGTGCCAGCAGCTTAGCGGGCAGGGATCATGAGCAGTTCTTC
TRBD1,few,TRBJ1-2,TRBV29-1,CSVGDRGGNYGYTF,TGCAGCGTGGGGGACAGGGGAGGGAACTATGGCTACACCTTC
NA,NA,TRBJ2-5,TRBV5-1,CASSRGTALQETQYF,TGCGCCAGCAGCCGCGGGACAGCCTTACAAGAGACCCAGTACTTC